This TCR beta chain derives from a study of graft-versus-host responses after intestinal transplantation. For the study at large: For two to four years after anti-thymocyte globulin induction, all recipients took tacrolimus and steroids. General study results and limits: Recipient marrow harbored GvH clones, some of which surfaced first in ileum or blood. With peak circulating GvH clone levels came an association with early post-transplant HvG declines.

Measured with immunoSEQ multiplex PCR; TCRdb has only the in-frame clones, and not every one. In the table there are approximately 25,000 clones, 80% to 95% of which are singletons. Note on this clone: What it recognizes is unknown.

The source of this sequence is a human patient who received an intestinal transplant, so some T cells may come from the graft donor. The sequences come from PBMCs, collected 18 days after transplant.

The CDR3 spells CSVETKAAEPFTGELFF. The CDR3 nucleotides are TGCAGCGTTGAGACAAAGGCGGCTGAGCCTTTCACCGGGGAGCTGTTTTTT. V usage is TRBV29-1 and J usage is TRBJ2-2; D not certain. V was trimmed by 3 bases and J by 4 bases, leaving 21 bases between them. The CDR3 contains 17 residues. Germline CDR1 and CDR2: SQVTM and ANQGSEA.